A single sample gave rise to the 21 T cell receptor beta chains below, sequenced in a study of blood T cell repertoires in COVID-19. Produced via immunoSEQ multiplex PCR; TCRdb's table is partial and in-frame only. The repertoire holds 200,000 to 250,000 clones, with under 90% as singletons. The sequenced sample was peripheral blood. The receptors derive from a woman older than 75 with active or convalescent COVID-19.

CDR3 bases: TGTGCCAGCAGCTTAGTAGGAGGGGACACTGAAGCTTTCTTT. It is translated as CASSLVGGDTEAFF. The V call is TRBV7-2, the J call TRBJ1-1, with TRBD1 as a possible D gene (5 bases). Trimming removed 1 base at V and 3 bases at J, with 9 bases between. The germline gives CDR1 SGHTA, CDR2 FQGNSA. CDR3 length: 14 amino acids.

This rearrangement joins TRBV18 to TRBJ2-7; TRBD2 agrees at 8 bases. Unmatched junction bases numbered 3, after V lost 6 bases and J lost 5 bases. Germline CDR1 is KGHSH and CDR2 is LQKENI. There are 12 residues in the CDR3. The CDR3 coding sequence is TGTGCCAGCTCGCCGGGAGGGGACGAGCAGTACTTC. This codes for CASSPGGDEQYF.

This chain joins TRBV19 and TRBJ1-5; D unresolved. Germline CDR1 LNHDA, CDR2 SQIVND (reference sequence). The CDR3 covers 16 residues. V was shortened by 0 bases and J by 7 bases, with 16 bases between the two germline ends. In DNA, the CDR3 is TGTGCCAGTAGTATAGAGTTCTCGGGGTTGGGGCAGCCCCAGCATTTT. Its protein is CASSIEFSGLGQPQHF.

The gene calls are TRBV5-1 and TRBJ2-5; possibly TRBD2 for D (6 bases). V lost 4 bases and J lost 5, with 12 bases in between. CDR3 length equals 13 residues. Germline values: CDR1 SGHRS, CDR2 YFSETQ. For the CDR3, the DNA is TGCGCCAGCAGCCCGGGACTTTTCGAGACCCAGTACTTC. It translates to CASSPGLFETQYF.

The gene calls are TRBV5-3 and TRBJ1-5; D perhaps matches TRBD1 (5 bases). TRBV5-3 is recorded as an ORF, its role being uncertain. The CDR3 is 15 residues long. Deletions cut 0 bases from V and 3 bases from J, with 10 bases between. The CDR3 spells CARSLDDRYNQPQHF. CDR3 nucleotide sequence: TGTGCCAGAAGCTTGGACGACAGATACAATCAGCCCCAGCATTTT.

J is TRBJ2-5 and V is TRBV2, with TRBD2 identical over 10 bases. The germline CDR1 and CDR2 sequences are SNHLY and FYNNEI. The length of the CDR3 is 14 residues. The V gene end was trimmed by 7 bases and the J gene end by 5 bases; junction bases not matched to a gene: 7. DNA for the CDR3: TGTGCCAGCATTTTCGGACTAGCGGCGGAGACCCAGTACTTC. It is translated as CASIFGLAAETQYF.

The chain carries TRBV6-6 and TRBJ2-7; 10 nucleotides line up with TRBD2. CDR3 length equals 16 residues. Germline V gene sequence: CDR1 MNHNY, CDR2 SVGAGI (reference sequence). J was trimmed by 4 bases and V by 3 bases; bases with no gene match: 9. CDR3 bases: TGTGCCAGCAGTTATCCCACTAGCGGGAAAAGGTACGAGCAGTACTTC. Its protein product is CASSYPTSGKRYEQYF.

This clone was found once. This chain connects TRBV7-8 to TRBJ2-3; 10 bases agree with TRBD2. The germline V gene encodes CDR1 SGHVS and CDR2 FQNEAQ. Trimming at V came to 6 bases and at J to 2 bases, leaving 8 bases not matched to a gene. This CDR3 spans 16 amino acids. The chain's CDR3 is CASRSRLAGFTDTQYF. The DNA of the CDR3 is TGTGCCAGCAGATCAAGACTAGCGGGTTTCACAGATACGCAGTATTTT.

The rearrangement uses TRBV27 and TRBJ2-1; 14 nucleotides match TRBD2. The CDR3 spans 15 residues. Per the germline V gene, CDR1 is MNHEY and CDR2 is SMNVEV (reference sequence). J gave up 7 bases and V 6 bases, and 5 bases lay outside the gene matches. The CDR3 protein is CASRRGTSGRNEQFF. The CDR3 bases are TGTGCCAGCAGAAGAGGGACTAGCGGGAGAAATGAGCAGTTCTTC.

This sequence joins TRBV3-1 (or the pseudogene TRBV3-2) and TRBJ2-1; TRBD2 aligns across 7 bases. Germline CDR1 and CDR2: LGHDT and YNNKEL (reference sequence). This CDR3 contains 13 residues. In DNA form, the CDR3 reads TGTGCAACCGAGGGCGGGGGCTACAATGAGCAGTTCTTC. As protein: CATEGGGYNEQFF.

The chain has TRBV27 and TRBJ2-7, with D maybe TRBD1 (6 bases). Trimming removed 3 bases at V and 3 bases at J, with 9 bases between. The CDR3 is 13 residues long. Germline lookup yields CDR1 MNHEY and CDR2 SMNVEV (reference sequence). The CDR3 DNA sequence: TGTGCCAGCAGTTTTACAGGGAACTACGAGCAGTACTTC. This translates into CASSFTGNYEQYF.

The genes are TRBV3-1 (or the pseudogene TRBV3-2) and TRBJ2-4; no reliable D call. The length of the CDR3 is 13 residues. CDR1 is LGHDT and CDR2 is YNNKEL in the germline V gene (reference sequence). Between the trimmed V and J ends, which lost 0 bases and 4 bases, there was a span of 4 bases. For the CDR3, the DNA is TGTGCCAGCAGCCAAGACAATAAAAACATTCAGTACTTC. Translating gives CASSQDNKNIQYF.

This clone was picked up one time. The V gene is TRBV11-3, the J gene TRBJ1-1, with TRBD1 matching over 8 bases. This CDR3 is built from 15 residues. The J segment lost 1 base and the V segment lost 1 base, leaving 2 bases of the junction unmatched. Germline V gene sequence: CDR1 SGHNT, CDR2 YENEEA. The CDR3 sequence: CASSLGTGRNTEAFF. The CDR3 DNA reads TGTGCCAGCAGCTTAGGGACAGGGAGGAACACTGAAGCTTTCTTT.

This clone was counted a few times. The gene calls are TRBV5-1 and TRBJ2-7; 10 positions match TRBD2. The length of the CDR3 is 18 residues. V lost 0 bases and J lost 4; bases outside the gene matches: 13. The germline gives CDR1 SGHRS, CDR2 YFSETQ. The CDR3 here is CASSLEGSGRASGYEQYF. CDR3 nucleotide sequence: TGCGCCAGCAGCTTGGAAGGGAGCGGGAGGGCCTCGGGGTACGAGCAGTACTTC.

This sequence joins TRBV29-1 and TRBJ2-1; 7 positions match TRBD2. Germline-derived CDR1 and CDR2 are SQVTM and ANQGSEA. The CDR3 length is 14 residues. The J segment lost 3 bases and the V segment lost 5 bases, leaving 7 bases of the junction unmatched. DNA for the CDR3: TGCAGCGTTACGAGGCGGGGGTACTACAATGAGCAGTTCTTC. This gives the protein CSVTRRGYYNEQFF.

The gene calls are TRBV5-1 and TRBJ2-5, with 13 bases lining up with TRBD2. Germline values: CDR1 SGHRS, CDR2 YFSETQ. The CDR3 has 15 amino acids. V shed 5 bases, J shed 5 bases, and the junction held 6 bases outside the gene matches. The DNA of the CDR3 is TGCGCCAGCAGACTACTAGCGGGGGGGCAGGAGACCCAGTACTTC. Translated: CASRLLAGGQETQYF.

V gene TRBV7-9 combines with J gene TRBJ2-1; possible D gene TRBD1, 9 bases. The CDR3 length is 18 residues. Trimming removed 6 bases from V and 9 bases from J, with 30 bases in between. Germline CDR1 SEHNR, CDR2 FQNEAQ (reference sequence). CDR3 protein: CASSQAGTGTRGGVEQFF. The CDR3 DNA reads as TGTGCCAGCAGTCAGGCCGGGACAGGGACTAGGGGTGGGGTTGAGCAGTTCTTC.

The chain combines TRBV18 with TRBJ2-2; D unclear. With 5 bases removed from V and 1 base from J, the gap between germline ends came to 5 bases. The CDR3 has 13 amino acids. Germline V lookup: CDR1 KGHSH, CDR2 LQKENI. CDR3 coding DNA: TGTGCCAGCTCATACAGGAACACCGGGGAGCTGTTTTTT. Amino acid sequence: CASSYRNTGELFF. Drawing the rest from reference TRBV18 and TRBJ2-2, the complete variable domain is NAGVMQNPRHLVRRRGQEARLRCSPMKGHSHVYWYRQLPEEGLKFMVYLQKENIIDESGMPKERFSAEFPKEGPSILRIQQVVRGDSAAYFCASSYRNTGELFFGEGSRLTVL.

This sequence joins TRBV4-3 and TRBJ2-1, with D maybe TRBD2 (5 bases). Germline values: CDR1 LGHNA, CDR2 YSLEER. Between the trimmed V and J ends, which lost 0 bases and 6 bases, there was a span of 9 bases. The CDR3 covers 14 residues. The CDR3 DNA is TGCGCCAGCAGCCAAGATTCCGGGGTCAATGAGCAGTTCTTC. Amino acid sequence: CASSQDSGVNEQFF.

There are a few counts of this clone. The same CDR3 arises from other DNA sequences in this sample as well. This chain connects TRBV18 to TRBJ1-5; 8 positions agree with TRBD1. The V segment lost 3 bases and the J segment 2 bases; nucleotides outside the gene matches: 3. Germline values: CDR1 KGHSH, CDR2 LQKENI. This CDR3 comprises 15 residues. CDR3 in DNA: TGTGCCAGCTCACCCGACAGGGGCGGCAATCAGCCCCAGCATTTT. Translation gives CASSPDRGGNQPQHF.

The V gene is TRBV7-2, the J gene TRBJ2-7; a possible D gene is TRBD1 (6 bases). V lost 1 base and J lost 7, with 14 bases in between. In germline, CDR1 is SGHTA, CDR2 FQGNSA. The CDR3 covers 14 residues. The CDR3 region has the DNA TGTGCCAGCAGCTTAGATGGGACACCGAGGGAGCAGTACTTC. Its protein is CASSLDGTPREQYF.